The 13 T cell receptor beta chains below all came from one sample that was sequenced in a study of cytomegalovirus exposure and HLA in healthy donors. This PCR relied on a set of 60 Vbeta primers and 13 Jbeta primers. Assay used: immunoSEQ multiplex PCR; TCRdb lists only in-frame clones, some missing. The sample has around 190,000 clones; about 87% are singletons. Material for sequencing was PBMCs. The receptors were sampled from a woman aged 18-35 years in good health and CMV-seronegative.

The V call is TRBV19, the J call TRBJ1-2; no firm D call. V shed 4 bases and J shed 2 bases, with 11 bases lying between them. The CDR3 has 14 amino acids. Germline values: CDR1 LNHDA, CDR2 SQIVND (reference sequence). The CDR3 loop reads CASSNLGRNYGYTF. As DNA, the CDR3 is TGTGCCAGTAGTAATCTAGGCAGAAACTATGGCTACACCTTC.

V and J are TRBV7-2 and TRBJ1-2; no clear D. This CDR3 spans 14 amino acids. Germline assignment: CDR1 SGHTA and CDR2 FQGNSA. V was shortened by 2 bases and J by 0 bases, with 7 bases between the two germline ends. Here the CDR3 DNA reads TGTGCCAGCAGCTTACAGGCCTCTAACTATGGCTACACCTTC. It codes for CASSLQASNYGYTF.

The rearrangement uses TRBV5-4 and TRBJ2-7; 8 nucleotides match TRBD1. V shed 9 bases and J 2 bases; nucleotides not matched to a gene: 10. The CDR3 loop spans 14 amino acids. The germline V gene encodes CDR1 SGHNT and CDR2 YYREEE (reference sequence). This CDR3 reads CATGGQGGTYEQYF. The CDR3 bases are TGTGCCACCGGAGGACAGGGAGGCACCTACGAGCAGTACTTC.

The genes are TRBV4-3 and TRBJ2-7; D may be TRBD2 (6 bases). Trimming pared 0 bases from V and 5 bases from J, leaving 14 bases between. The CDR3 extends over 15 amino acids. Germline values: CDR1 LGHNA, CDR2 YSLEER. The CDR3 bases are TGCGCCAGCAGCCAAGACCGGGGGAGTACCCACGAGCAGTACTTC. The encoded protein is CASSQDRGSTHEQYF.

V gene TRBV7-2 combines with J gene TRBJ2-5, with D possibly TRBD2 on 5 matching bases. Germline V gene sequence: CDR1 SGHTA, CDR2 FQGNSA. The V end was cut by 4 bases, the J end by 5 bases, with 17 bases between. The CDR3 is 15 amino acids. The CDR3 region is CASSSSGRRRETQYF. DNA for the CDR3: TGTGCCAGCAGCTCCTCCGGCAGGAGGCGGGAGACCCAGTACTTC.

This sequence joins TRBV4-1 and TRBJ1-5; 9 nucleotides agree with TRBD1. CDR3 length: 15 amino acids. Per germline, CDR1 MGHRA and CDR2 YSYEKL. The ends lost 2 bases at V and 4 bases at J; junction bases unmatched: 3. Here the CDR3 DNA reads TGCGCCAGCAGCCAACCGGGACAGGGAAATCAGCCCCAGCATTTT. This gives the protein CASSQPGQGNQPQHF.

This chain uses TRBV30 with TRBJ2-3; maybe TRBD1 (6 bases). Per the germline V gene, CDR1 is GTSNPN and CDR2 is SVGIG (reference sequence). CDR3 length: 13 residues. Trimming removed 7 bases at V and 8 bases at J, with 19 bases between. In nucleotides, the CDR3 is TGTGCCTACCGGGACAACGGTTTTGGTACGCAGTATTTT. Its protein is CAYRDNGFGTQYF.

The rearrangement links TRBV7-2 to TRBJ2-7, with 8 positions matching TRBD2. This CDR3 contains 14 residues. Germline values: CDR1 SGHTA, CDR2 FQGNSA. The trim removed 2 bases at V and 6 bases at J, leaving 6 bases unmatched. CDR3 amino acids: CASSLIAGTGEQYF. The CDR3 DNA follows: TGTGCCAGCAGCTTAATAGCGGGGACGGGCGAGCAGTACTTC.

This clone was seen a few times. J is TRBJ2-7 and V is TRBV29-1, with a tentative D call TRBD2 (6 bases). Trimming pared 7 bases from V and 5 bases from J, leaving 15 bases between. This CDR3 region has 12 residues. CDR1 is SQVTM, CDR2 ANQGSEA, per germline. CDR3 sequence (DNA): TGCAGCGCGGCGCCGGGGGACCACGAGCAGTACTTC. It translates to CSAAPGDHEQYF.

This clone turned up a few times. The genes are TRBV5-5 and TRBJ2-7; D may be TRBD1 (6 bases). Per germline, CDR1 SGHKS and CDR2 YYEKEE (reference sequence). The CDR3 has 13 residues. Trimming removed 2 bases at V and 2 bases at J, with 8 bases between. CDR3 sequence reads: CASSLGDTYEQYF. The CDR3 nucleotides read TGTGCCAGCAGCTTAGGGGACACCTACGAGCAGTACTTC. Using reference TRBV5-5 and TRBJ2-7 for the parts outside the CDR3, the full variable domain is DAGVTQSPTHLIKTRGQQVTLRCSPISGHKSVSWYQQVLGQGPQFIFQYYEKEERGRGNFPDRFSARQFPNYSSELNVNALLLGDSALYLCASSLGDTYEQYFGPGTRLTVT.

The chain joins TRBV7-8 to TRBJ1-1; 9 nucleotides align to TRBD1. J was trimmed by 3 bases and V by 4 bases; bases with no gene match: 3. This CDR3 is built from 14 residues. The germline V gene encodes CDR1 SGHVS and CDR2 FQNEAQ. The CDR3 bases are TGTGCCAGCAGCTGGGACAGGGCGGACACTGAAGCTTTCTTT. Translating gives CASSWDRADTEAFF.

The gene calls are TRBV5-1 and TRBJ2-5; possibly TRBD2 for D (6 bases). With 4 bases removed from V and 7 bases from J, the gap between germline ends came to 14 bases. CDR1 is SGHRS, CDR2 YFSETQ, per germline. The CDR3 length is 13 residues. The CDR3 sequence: CASSHPSSATQYF. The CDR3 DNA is TGCGCCAGCAGCCACCCCTCTAGCGCGACCCAGTACTTC.

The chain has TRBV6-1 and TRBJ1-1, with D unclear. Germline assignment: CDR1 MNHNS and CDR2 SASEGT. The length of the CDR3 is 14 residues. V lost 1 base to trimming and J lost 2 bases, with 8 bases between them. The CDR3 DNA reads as TGTGCCAGCAGTGAAGGCTCAGAAAACACTGAAGCTTTCTTT. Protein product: CASSEGSENTEAFF.